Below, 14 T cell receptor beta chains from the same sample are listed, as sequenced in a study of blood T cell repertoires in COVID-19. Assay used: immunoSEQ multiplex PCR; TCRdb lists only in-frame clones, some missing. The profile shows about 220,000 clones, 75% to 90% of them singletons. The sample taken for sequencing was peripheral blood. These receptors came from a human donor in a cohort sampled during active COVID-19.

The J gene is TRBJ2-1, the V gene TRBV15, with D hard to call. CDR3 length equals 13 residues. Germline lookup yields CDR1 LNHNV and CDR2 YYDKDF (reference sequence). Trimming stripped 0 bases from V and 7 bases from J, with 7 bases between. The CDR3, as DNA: TGTGCCACCAGCAGAGACAGAAGAAATGAGCAGTTCTTC. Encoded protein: CATSRDRRNEQFF.

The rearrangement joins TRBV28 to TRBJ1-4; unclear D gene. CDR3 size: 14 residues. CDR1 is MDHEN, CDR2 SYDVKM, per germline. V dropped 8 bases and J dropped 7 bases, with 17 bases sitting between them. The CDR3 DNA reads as TGTGCCAGCCTGGACGGACGGGAGGGTGAAAAACTGTTTTTT. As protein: CASLDGREGEKLFF.

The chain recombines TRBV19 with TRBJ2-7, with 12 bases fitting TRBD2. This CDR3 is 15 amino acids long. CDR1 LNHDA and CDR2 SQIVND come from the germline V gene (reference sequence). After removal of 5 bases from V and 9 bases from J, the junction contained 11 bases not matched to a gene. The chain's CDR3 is CASSPRLAGDLGQYF. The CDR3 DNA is TGTGCCAGTAGTCCGAGACTAGCGGGAGACTTGGGGCAGTACTTC.

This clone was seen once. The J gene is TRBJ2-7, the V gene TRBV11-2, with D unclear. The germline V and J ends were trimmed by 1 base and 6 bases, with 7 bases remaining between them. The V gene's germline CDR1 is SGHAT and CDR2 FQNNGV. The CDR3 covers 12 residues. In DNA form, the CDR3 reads TGTGCCAGCAGCTTAGTGAGAAGCGAGCAGTACTTC. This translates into CASSLVRSEQYF.

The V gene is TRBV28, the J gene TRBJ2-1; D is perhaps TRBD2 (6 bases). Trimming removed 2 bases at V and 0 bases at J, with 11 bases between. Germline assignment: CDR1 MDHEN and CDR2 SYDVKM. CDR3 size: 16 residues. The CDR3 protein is CASSLGTRRSYNEQFF. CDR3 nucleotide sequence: TGTGCCAGCAGTTTAGGGACTCGCCGCTCCTACAATGAGCAGTTCTTC.

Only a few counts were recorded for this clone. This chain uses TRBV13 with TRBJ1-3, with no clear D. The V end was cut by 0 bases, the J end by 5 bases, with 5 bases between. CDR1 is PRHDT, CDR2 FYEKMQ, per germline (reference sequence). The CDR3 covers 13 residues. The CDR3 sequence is CASSLGGRNTIYF. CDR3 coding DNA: TGTGCCAGCAGCTTAGGGGGCAGAAACACCATATATTTT.

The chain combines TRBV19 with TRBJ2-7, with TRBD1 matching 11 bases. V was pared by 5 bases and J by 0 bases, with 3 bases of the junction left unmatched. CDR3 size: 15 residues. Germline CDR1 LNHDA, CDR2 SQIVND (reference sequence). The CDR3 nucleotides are TGTGCCAGTAGTGGGGGACAGGGGGACTCCTACGAGCAGTACTTC. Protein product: CASSGGQGDSYEQYF.

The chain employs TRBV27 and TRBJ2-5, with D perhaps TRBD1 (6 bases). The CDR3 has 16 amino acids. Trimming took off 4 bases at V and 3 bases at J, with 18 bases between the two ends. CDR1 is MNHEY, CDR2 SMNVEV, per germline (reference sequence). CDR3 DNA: TGTGCCAGCAGTTCCATAAGCCCAACAGGGAAAGAGACCCAGTACTTC. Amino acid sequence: CASSSISPTGKETQYF.

CDR3: CSVELGESRTDTQYF. In DNA form, the CDR3 reads TGCAGCGTTGAACTCGGGGAGAGCCGAACAGATACGCAGTATTTT. This chain links TRBV29-1 with TRBJ2-3; the D gene is possibly TRBD2 (5 bases). V lost 2 bases, J lost 3 bases, and 15 bases lay in between. Germline CDR1 SQVTM, CDR2 ANQGSEA. This CDR3 contains 15 residues.

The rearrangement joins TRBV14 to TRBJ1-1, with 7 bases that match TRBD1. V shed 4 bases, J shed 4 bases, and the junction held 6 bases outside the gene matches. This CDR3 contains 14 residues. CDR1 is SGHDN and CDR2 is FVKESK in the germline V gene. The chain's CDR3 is CASSPYRGPTEAFF. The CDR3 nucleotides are TGTGCCAGCAGCCCTTACAGGGGACCCACTGAAGCTTTCTTT.

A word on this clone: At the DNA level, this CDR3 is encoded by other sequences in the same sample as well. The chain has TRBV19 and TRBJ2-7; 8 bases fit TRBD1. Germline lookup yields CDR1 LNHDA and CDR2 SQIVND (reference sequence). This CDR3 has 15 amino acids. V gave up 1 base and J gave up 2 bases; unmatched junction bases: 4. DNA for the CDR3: TGTGCCAGTAGTATAGGGGGGACAGGTCCCTACGAGCAGTACTTC. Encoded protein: CASSIGGTGPYEQYF.

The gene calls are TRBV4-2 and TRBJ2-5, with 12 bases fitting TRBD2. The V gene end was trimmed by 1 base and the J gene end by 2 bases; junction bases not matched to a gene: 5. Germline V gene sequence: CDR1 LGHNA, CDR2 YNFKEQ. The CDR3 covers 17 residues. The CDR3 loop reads CASSQGLAGGWQETQYF. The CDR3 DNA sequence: TGTGCCAGCAGCCAAGGGCTAGCGGGAGGGTGGCAAGAGACCCAGTACTTC.

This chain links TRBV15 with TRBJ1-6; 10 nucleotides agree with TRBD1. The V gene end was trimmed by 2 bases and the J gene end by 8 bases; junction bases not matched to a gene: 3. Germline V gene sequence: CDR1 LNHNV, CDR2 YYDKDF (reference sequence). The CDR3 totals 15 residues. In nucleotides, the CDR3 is TGTGCCACCAGCAGAAGGGGACAGGGGTATTCACCCCTCCACTTT. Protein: CATSRRGQGYSPLHF.

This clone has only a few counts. The CDR3 loop is CASSVGGVGNTEAFF. The CDR3 DNA follows: TGTGCCAGCAGCGTAGGCGGGGTTGGGAACACTGAAGCTTTCTTT. This chain connects TRBV9 to TRBJ1-1; D not certain. Germline lookup yields CDR1 SGDLS and CDR2 YYNGEE. The CDR3 runs 15 residues. With 0 bases removed from V and 1 base from J, the gap between germline ends came to 10 bases. Filled out from reference TRBV9 and TRBJ1-1, the complete variable domain reads DSGVTQTPKHLITATGQRVTLRCSPRSGDLSVYWYQQSLDQGLQFLIQYYNGEERAKGNILERFSAQQFPDLHSELNLSSLELGDSALYFCASSVGGVGNTEAFFGQGTRLTVV.